These 23 T cell receptor beta chains were sequenced from one sample in a study of T cell responses to AZD1222 COVID-19 vaccine. Using immunoSEQ multiplex PCR, the repertoire was profiled, and TCRdb retains in-frame clones only, with some absent. This table has 75,000 to 100,000 clones, 88% appearing once. Here the sequenced sample was peripheral blood, taken on day 0 of MenACWY control vaccination. The source is an adult in good health.

The chain couples TRBV12-5 to TRBJ1-3, with a weak D call TRBD1 (6 bases). The V gene's germline CDR1 is LGHNT and CDR2 FRNRAP. The V end lost 4 bases, the J end lost 2 bases, and 12 bases lay between the germline ends. This CDR3 is built from 15 residues. CDR3 loop: CASGSLQGAGNTIYF. The CDR3, as DNA: TGTGCTAGTGGTTCCTTACAGGGAGCTGGAAACACCATATATTTT.

The chain joins TRBV2 to TRBJ2-2, with TRBD1 matching over 7 bases. There are 16 residues in the CDR3. CDR1 SNHLY and CDR2 FYNNEI come from the germline V gene. J gave up 4 bases and V 7 bases, and 12 bases lay outside the gene matches. Here the CDR3 DNA reads TGTGCCAGCACTTTTAGACAGGGAGAAGTCACCGGGGAGCTGTTTTTT. Encoded protein: CASTFRQGEVTGELFF.

A word on this clone: One end of the junction varies from germline; a read error may be responsible. V and J are TRBV6-5 and TRBJ1-5, with 7 bases fitting TRBD1. The CDR3 totals 15 residues. In germline, CDR1 is MNHEY, CDR2 SVGAGI. CDR3 protein: CACRKTRQGEQPQHF. CDR3 coding DNA: TGTGCCTGCAGGAAAACTAGACAGGGCGAACAGCCCCAGCATTTT.

The rearrangement uses TRBV6-1 and TRBJ1-2; D call uncertain. Germline-derived CDR1 and CDR2 are MNHNS and SASEGT. Between the trimmed V and J ends, which lost 1 base and 7 bases, there was a span of 13 bases. This CDR3 has 14 residues. CDR3 in DNA: TGTGCCAGCAGTGAAGAGGTTTGGGGTAGTGGCTACACCTTC. Protein: CASSEEVWGSGYTF.

The chain combines TRBV21-1 with TRBJ1-4. TRBV21-1 counts as a pseudogene. CDR3 length equals 15 residues. The CDR3 here is CASKTQRPTNEKLFF. CDR3 bases: TGTGCCAGCAAGACTCAAAGACCAACTAATGAAAAACTGTTTTTT.

This chain links TRBV4-2 with TRBJ2-2; D may be TRBD2 (5 bases). Trimming pared 8 bases from V and 0 bases from J, leaving 16 bases between. This CDR3 has 16 amino acids. Germline CDR1 reads LGHNA; CDR2 reads YNFKEQ. CDR3 DNA: TGTGCCAGCCACCACCGGGGTGTTGCGAACACCGGGGAGCTGTTTTTT. Amino acids: CASHHRGVANTGELFF.

The chain carries TRBV6-5 and TRBJ2-5; the D gene is possibly TRBD2 (6 bases). V was trimmed by 6 bases and J by 1 base, leaving 12 bases between them. The CDR3 is made up of 14 amino acids. Germline V lookup: CDR1 MNHEY, CDR2 SVGAGI. CDR3 region: CASSRPGGQETQYF. The CDR3 DNA reads as TGTGCCAGCAGCCGCCCCGGGGGCCAAGAGACCCAGTACTTC.

The chain employs TRBV2 and TRBJ2-5, with D maybe TRBD2 (5 bases). The V and J ends lost 2 bases and 9 bases respectively, with 7 bases between them. Germline lookup yields CDR1 SNHLY and CDR2 FYNNEI. The CDR3 is 11 amino acids. CDR3 sequence (DNA): TGTGCCAGCAGTGAACGGCGGGCCCAGTACTTC. This sequence encodes CASSERRAQYF.

This chain uses TRBV19 with TRBJ2-2, with D tentatively TRBD2 (6 bases). V was pared by 8 bases and J by 0 bases, with 16 bases between. The CDR3 extends over 16 amino acids. The germline V gene encodes CDR1 LNHDA and CDR2 SQIVND (reference sequence). CDR3: CASALAGLANTGELFF. Here the CDR3 DNA reads TGTGCCAGTGCCCTGGCGGGGCTCGCGAACACCGGGGAGCTGTTTTTT.

This sequence joins TRBV7-9 and TRBJ1-1; TRBD1 is a possible D gene (5 bases). The CDR3 contains 15 residues. CDR1 is SEHNR and CDR2 is FQNEAQ in the germline V gene (reference sequence). Trimming stripped 0 bases from V and 5 bases from J, with 13 bases between. The CDR3 region is CASSLAVGRGTEAFF. For the CDR3, the DNA is TGTGCCAGCAGCTTAGCGGTGGGACGAGGGACTGAAGCTTTCTTT.

This clone was recorded only once. The chain carries TRBV6-6 and TRBJ2-3, with 12 bases matching TRBD2. Germline V gene sequence: CDR1 MNHNY, CDR2 SVGAGI (reference sequence). Trimming took 4 bases from V and 3 from J; bases not matched to a gene: 2. The CDR3 spans 15 residues. Written as DNA, the CDR3 is TGTGCCAGCAGTTCCACTAGCGGGGGGACAGATACGCAGTATTTT. Protein product: CASSSTSGGTDTQYF.

This chain connects TRBV6-6 to TRBJ1-1; 9 bases fit TRBD1. CDR1 is MNHNY, CDR2 SVGAGI, per germline (reference sequence). This CDR3 spans 15 amino acids. V trimming: 5 bases; J trimming: 2 bases; junction bases outside the gene matches: 6. The DNA for the CDR3 is TGTGCCAGCAGTACCCTGGACAGGGGAAACACTGAAGCTTTCTTT. Amino acids: CASSTLDRGNTEAFF.

CDR3 loop: CATSRQGGYGYTF. In DNA form, the CDR3 reads TGTGCCACTTCAAGACAGGGGGGCTATGGCTACACCTTC. The genes are TRBV24-1 and TRBJ1-2, with 9 positions matching TRBD1. CDR3 length: 13 residues. The germline gives CDR1 KGHDR, CDR2 SFDVKD. Losses at the gene ends were 10 bases for V and 4 bases for J; bases not matched to a gene: 6.

The chain employs TRBV6-5 and TRBJ2-5; 7 nucleotides line up with TRBD2. Germline-derived CDR1 and CDR2 are MNHEY and SVGAGI. The CDR3 consists of 14 residues. V lost 6 bases and J lost 4; bases outside the gene matches: 8. The CDR3 sequence: CASRVSGGLETQYF. The CDR3 DNA follows: TGTGCCAGCAGGGTTTCGGGGGGTCTAGAGACCCAGTACTTC.

The chain employs TRBV5-4 and TRBJ2-1; tentative D call: TRBD1 (5 bases). Germline V gene data show CDR1 as SGHNT and CDR2 as YYREEE (reference sequence). Trimming took 1 base from V and 6 from J, leaving 8 bases between them. The CDR3 extends over 13 amino acids. CDR3 sequence (DNA): TGTGCCAGCAGCTTGCAGGGTCTCAATGAGCAGTTCTTC. This gives the protein CASSLQGLNEQFF.

The V and J genes are TRBV7-2 and TRBJ2-7; possible D gene TRBD2, 5 bases. Germline CDR1 reads SGHTA; CDR2 reads FQGNSA. V dropped 4 bases and J dropped 5 bases, with 12 bases sitting between them. CDR3 length: 13 residues. Written as DNA, the CDR3 is TGTGCCAGCAGCTCCGGGAACAACCACGAGCAGTACTTC. Protein sequence: CASSSGNNHEQYF.

This clone was picked up a small number of times. The J gene is TRBJ1-2, the V gene TRBV5-6; tentatively, D is TRBD1 (5 bases). Germline loops: CDR1 SGHDT, CDR2 YYEEEE. CDR3 length: 14 residues. The ends were cut back, 3 bases at V and 8 bases at J, with 17 bases in the middle. The CDR3 coding sequence is TGTGCCAGCAGCTGGGGCGGAGTTTCCTACGGCTACACCTTC. It encodes CASSWGGVSYGYTF.

This chain joins TRBV5-5 and TRBJ2-5; 9 bases line up with TRBD1. From germline, CDR1 is SGHKS and CDR2 YYEKEE (reference sequence). The CDR3 is 15 amino acids. J gave up 5 bases and V 5 bases, and 10 bases lay outside the gene matches. CDR3 nucleotides: TGTGCCAGCAGTAAGGACAGGGGAACGGCGGAGACCCAGTACTTC. Protein: CASSKDRGTAETQYF.

The gene calls are TRBV5-1 and TRBJ2-7, with D possibly matching TRBD1 (6 bases). CDR3 length equals 15 residues. CDR1 and CDR2 from the germline V gene are SGHRS and YFSETQ. V lost 3 bases, J lost 1 base, and 14 bases lay in between. DNA for the CDR3: TGCGCCAGCAGCTCTAGGCAGGGGCGATCCTACGAGCAGTACTTC. This sequence encodes CASSSRQGRSYEQYF.

This clone was detected once. The rearrangement links TRBV6-1 to TRBJ1-5, with D perhaps matching TRBD1 (5 bases). There are 15 residues in the CDR3. The V gene's germline CDR1 is MNHNS and CDR2 SASEGT. The V end was cut by 1 base, the J end by 6 bases, with 13 bases between. The CDR3 spells CASSEVRGIGQPQHF. Here the CDR3 DNA reads TGTGCCAGCAGTGAAGTAAGGGGCATCGGTCAGCCCCAGCATTTT.

Comments on this clone: Other DNA sequences in the same sample also yield this CDR3. The V gene is TRBV12-3 or TRBV12-4, the J gene TRBJ2-7; possibly TRBD1 for D (5 bases). V lost 6 bases and J lost 2, with 8 bases in between. CDR3 length: 12 residues. CDR3 DNA sequence: TGTGCCAGCAGCCAGGGTCCCTACGAGCAGTACTTC. As protein: CASSQGPYEQYF.

This chain joins TRBV20-1 and TRBJ1-6; no reliable D call. Germline values: CDR1 DFQATT, CDR2 SNEGSKA (reference sequence). V was pared by 6 bases and J by 7 bases, with 22 bases between. The CDR3 is 16 residues long. Here the CDR3 DNA reads TGCAGTGCGAGTGAGTCGGGTTTCGTCCGAAATTCACCCCTCCACTTT. Amino acid sequence: CSASESGFVRNSPLHF.

The chain employs TRBV19 and TRBJ2-7, with a weak D call TRBD2 (6 bases). The CDR3 totals 16 residues. V was shortened by 5 bases and J by 3 bases, with 20 bases between the two germline ends. Germline-derived CDR1 and CDR2 are LNHDA and SQIVND (reference sequence). The CDR3 sequence is CASSPTPGRGGYEQYF. The CDR3 DNA follows: TGTGCCAGTAGTCCAACTCCTGGGCGGGGCGGCTACGAGCAGTACTTC. Supplemented by reference TRBV19 and TRBJ2-7, the full variable domain reads DGGITQSPKYLFRKEGQNVTLSCEQNLNHDAMYWYRQDPGQGLRLIYYSQIVNDFQKGDIAEGYSVSREKKESFPLTVTSAQKNPTAFYLCASSPTPGRGGYEQYFGPGTRLTVT.